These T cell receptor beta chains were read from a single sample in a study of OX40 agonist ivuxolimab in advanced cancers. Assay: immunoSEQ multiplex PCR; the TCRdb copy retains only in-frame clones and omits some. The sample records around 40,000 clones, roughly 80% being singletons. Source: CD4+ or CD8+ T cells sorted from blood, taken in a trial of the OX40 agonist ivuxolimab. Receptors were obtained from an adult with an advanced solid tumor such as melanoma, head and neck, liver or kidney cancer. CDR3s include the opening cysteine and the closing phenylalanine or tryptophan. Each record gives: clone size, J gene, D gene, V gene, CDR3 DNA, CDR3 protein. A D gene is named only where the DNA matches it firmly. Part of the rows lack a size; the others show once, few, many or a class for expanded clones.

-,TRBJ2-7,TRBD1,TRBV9,TGTGCCAGCAGCTTCGGGACAGACTCCTACGAGCAGTACTTC,CASSFGTDSYEQYF
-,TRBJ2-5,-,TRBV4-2,TGTGCCAGCAGCCAACCGTCTAGGGCGTCTGAGCAGTACTTC,CASSQPSRASEQYF
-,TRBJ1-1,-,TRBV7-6,TGTGCCAGCAACTCCAGAGAGATGAACACTGAAGCTTTCTTT,CASNSREMNTEAFF
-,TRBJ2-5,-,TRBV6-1,TGTGCCAGCAGTGATGAATCGGATCGGAGGAGGGAGACCCAGTACTTC,CASSDESDRRRETQYF
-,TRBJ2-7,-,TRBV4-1,TGCGCCAGCAGCCCCTCTCGGGGATCCTACGAGCAGTACTTC,CASSPSRGSYEQYF
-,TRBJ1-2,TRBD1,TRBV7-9,TGTGCCAGCAGCTTAACTGGACAGGAAGCCAACTATGGCTACACCTTC,CASSLTGQEANYGYTF
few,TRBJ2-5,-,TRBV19,TGTGCCAGTAGAAGGACATTAACCCGCCCAGAGACCCAGTACTTC,CASRRTLTRPETQYF
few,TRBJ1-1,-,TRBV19,TGTGCCAGTCACATTTCGGGGGTCAACACTGAAGCTTTCTTT,CASHISGVNTEAFF
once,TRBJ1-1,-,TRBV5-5,TGTGCCAGCAGCCGCAATATCAGGACGGGTGATCTGAACACTGAAGCTTTCTTT,CASSRNIRTGDLNTEAFF
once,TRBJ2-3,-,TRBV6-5,TGTGCCAGCAGTTACGGGGGGTTCACAGATACGCAGTATTTT,CASSYGGFTDTQYF
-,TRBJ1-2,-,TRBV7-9,TGTGCCAGCAGCTCGGAGACCCTCTATGGCTACACCTTC,CASSSETLYGYTF
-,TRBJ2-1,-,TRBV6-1,TGTGCCAGCAGTCAACCGGGCTCCACCCAGTTTGAGCAGTTCTTC,CASSQPGSTQFEQFF
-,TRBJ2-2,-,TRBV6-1,TGTGCCAGCAGCGCAGGGGTCTTAGTCGGGGAGCTGTTTTTT,CASSAGVLVGELFF
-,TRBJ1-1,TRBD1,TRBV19,TGTGCCAGTACCCGGACAGGGGTTGCGAACACTGAAGCTTTCTTT,CASTRTGVANTEAFF
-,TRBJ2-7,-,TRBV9,TGTGCCAGCAGCGGGCTAACGGACGAGCAGTACTTC,CASSGLTDEQYF
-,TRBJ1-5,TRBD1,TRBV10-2,TGCGCCAGCAGTGAGTCCCTGGGACAGGGGTTCAATCAGCCCCAGCATTTT,CASSESLGQGFNQPQHF
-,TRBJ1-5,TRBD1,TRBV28,TGTGCCAGCAGCTCTAACAGGGGCCTCCGAACTTATAGCAATCAGCCCCAGCATTTT,CASSSNRGLRTYSNQPQHF
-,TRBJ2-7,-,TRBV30,TGTGCCTGGAGTGTACTCGGGGGGCAGCAGTACTTC,CAWSVLGGQQYF
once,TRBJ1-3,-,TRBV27,TGTGCCAGCAGTTACTCCTCTGGAAACACCATATATTTT,CASSYSSGNTIYF
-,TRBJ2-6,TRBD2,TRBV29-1,TGCAGCGTTGGTCTAGCGGGAGGGAGCTCTGGGGCCAACGTCCTGACTTTC,CSVGLAGGSSGANVLTF
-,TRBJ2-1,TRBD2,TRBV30,TGTGCCTGGAGTGTAACAGCGGGAGGGGGTAATGAGCAGTTCTTC,CAWSVTAGGGNEQFF
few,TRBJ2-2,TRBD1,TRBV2,TGTGCCAGCAGTGACGGACGGGACAGGTGGAAAACCGGGGAGCTGTTTTTT,CASSDGRDRWKTGELFF
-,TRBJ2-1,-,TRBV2,TGTGCCAGCAGTGAAGTCGTCCGGGAGCAGTTCTTC,CASSEVVREQFF
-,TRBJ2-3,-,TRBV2,TGTGCCAGCAGTCTCGCATATACGCAGTATTTT,CASSLAYTQYF
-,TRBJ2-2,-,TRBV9,TGTGCCAGCAGCGTAGAGGGAGCCGGGGAGCTGTTTTTT,CASSVEGAGELFF
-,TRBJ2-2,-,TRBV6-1,TGTGCCACAGAAGCCGCCCGGGTGGCCGGGGAGCTGTTTTTT,CATEAARVAGELFF
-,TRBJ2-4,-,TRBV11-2,TGTGCCAGCAGCCTCCAAACGATCGGCAGAACCAAAAACATTCAGTACTTC,CASSLQTIGRTKNIQYF
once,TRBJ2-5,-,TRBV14,TGTGCCAGCAGCAAGTCTAGGTCCATCGGGGAGACCCAGTACTTC,CASSKSRSIGETQYF
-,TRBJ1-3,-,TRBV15,TGTGCCACCAGCAACGGGGGAGGGCCCCTCTCTGGAAACACCATATATTTT,CATSNGGGPLSGNTIYF
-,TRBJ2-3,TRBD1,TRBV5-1,TGCGCCAACTTCGCCGGGACAGGGAGGACAGATACGCAGTATTTT,CANFAGTGRTDTQYF
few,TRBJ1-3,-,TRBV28,TGTGCCAGCAGTTTCTTAGAGGCGGGAAACACCATATATTTT,CASSFLEAGNTIYF
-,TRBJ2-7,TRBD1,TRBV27,TGTGCCAGCAGTTTAATCACCGGCCAGGCAGGGGGCTACGAGCAGTACTTC,CASSLITGQAGGYEQYF
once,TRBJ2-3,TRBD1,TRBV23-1,TGCGCCAGCAGCGAGGACAGGGCCCCAGATACGCAGTATTTT,CASSEDRAPDTQYF
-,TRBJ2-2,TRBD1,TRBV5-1,TGCGCCAGCAGCCTGACAGGGGCCCCCGGGGAGCTGTTTTTT,CASSLTGAPGELFF
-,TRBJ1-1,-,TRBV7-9,TGTGCCAGCAGCTTAGTATTGGGGGGCACTGAAGCTTTCTTT,CASSLVLGGTEAFF
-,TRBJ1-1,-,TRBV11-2,TGTGCCAGCAGCTTAGATCTTCTGAGGGTTGGGGAGAACACTGAAGCTTTCTTT,CASSLDLLRVGENTEAFF
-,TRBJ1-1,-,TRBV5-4,TGTGCCAGCAGCTTGGTAAGATTAGCCGGGAACACTGAAGCTTTCTTT,CASSLVRLAGNTEAFF
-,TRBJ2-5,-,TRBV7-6,TGTGCCAGCAGCCTAAATGAGGGAGTGGGAGAGACCCAGTACTTC,CASSLNEGVGETQYF
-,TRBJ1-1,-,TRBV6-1,TGTGCCAGCCGTGTCACAGGGAGGGACACTGAAGCTTTCTTT,CASRVTGRDTEAFF
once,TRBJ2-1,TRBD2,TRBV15,TGTGCCACCAGCAAGGGACTAGCGGGAGGGCTTAACTACAATGAGCAGTTCTTC,CATSKGLAGGLNYNEQFF
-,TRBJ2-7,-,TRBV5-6,TGTGCCAGCAGCTTGGATTTAGGGGCCCTAACCTACGAGCAGTACTTC,CASSLDLGALTYEQYF
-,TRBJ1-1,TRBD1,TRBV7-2,TGTGCCAGCAGCTTAACCCCAGGGGGCTTTACTGAAGCTTTCTTT,CASSLTPGGFTEAFF
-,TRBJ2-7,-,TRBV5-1,TGCGCCAGCAGCTTGACAGGGCGCCACGAGCAGTACTTC,CASSLTGRHEQYF
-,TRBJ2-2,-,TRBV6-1,TGTGCCAGCAGTACACATCTCTCGTCGGGGGAGCTGTTTTTT,CASSTHLSSGELFF
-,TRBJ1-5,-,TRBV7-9,TGTGCCAGCAGCTTAACGTCAGTAAATCAGCCCCAGCATTTT,CASSLTSVNQPQHF
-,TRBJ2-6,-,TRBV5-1,TGCGCCAGCAGCCCTGATTCGGCGGGGGCCAACGTCCTGACTTTC,CASSPDSAGANVLTF
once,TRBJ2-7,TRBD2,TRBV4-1,TGCGCCAGCAGCCAAGAAATAGCGGGGGGCTCCTACGAGCAGTACTTC,CASSQEIAGGSYEQYF
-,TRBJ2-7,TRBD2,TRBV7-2,TGTGCCAGCAGCAAAACTAGCGGGAGCTACGAGCAGTACTTC,CASSKTSGSYEQYF
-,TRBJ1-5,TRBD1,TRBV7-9,TGTGCCAGCAGCTTCGGACAGGGGCGCAATCAGCCCCAGCATTTT,CASSFGQGRNQPQHF
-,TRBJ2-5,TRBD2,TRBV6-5,TGTGCCAGCAACCGAGGAACTAGCGGGAGTCAGACCCAGTACTTC,CASNRGTSGSQTQYF
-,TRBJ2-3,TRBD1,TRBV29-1,TGCAGCGTTGAGGGGGGGACAGGGGCCGATACGCAGTATTTT,CSVEGGTGADTQYF
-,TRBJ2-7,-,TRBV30,TGTGCCTGGAGTAAAAAAGGGGCGGGAGAGCAGTACTTC,CAWSKKGAGEQYF
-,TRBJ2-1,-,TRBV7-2,TGTGCCAGCAGCTTAAGAGCGGGCCAGTTCAATGAGCAGTTCTTC,CASSLRAGQFNEQFF
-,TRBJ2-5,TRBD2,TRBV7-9,TGTGCCAGCAGCCACCGCGGGGGGCGAAATCAAGAGACCCAGTACTTC,CASSHRGGRNQETQYF
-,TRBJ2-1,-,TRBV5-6,TGTGCCAGCAGCTTCCGGCGGGGTCTCTACAATGAGCAGTTCTTC,CASSFRRGLYNEQFF